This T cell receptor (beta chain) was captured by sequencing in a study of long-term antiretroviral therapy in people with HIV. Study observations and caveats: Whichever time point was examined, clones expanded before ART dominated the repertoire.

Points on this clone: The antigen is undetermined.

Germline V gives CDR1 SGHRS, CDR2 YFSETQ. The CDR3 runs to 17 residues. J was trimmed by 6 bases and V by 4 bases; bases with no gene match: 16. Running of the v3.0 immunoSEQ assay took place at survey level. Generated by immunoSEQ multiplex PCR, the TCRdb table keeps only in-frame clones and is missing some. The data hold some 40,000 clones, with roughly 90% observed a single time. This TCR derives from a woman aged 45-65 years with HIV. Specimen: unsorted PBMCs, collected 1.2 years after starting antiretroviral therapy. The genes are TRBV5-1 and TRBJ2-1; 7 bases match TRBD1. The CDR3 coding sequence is TGCGCCAGCAGCGGGGGCCTGACAGGGTGGAGTCTCAATGAGCAGTTCTTC. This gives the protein CASSGGLTGWSLNEQFF. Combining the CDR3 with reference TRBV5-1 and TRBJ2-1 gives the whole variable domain KAGVTQTPRYLIKTRGQQVTLSCSPISGHRSVSWYQQTPGQGLQFLFEYFSETQRNKGNFPGRFSGRQFSNSRSEMNVSTLELGDSALYLCASSGGLTGWSLNEQFFGPGTRLTVL.